This T cell receptor beta chain came from a study of cytomegalovirus exposure and HLA in healthy donors. Study results and limitations: According to an earlier analysis, most TCR beta V segments yielded productive rearrangements about 90% or about 30% of the time. Diagnosis of cytomegalovirus status made by the classifier reportedly showed high specificity and sensitivity. There were 150 to 200 TCR beta chains listed as cytomegalovirus-associated.

The CDR3 contains 19 residues. Unmatched junction bases numbered 9, after V lost 4 bases and J lost 0 bases. Germline assignment: CDR1 LGHNA and CDR2 YNFKEQ. The donors comprised healthy bone marrow donors. The primer mix had 60 Vbeta and 13 Jbeta primers. Some clones are missing from TCRdb's copy, which holds only in-frame ones; the method was immunoSEQ multiplex PCR. The data show 150,000 to 200,000 clones, about 81% seen once. A word on this clone: The antigen is undetermined.

The clonotype was recovered from a girl aged 2 to 10 in good health and CMV-seropositive. The specimen sequenced was PBMCs. J is TRBJ2-7 and V is TRBV4-2; 16 bases are shared with TRBD2. CDR3 protein: CASSRRGTSGRAVSYEQYF. In DNA form, the CDR3 reads TGTGCCAGCAGCCGGAGGGGGACTAGCGGGAGGGCCGTCTCCTACGAGCAGTACTTC.